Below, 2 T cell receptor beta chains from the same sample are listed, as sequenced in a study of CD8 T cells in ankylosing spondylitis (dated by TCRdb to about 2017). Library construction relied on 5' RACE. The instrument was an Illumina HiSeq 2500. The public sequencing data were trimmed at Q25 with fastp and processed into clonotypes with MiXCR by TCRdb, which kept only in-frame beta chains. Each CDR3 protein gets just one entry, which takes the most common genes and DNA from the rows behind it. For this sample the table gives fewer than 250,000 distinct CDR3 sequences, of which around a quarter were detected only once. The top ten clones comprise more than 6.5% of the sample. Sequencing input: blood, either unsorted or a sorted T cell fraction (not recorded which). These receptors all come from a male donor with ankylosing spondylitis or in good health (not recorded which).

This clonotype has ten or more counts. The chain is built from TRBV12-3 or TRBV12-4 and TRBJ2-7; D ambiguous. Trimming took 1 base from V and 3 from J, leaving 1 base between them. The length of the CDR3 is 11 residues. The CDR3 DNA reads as TGTGCCAGCAGTTTAGGCTACGAGCAGTACTTC. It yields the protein CASSLGYEQYF.

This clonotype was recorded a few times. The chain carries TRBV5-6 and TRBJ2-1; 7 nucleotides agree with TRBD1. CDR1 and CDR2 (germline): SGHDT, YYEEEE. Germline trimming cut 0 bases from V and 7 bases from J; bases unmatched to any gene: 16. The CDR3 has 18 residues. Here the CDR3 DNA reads TGTGCCAGCAGCTTGGTTGGGATGACAGGGACCTTAGGGAATGAGCAGTTCTTC. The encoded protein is CASSLVGMTGTLGNEQFF.